The next 15 T cell receptor beta chains were all read from a single sample in a study of cytomegalovirus exposure and HLA in healthy donors. PCR was performed using 60 Vbeta and 13 Jbeta primers. Data came from immunoSEQ multiplex PCR; TCRdb stores just in-frame clones and leaves some out. Altogether 30,000 to 45,000 clones are present, 75% to 90% being singletons, with the ten largest covering over 10%. Sequencing input: PBMCs. The receptors here all came from a woman between 35 and 50 years old in good health and CMV-seropositive.

The gene calls are TRBV6-5 and TRBJ1-2; D is uncertain. Germline CDR1 reads MNHEY; CDR2 reads SVGAGI. With 7 bases removed from V and 1 base from J, the gap between germline ends came to 13 bases. This CDR3 has 14 residues. The CDR3 DNA follows: TGTGCCAGCAAGAAGACCGGGGTTAACTATGGCTACACCTTC. Protein sequence: CASKKTGVNYGYTF.

V gene TRBV5-1 combines with J gene TRBJ2-5; unclear D gene. Looked up from germline, CDR1 is SGHRS and CDR2 is YFSETQ. V shed 4 bases and J shed 5 bases, with 12 bases lying between them. This CDR3 spans 13 amino acids. The CDR3 bases are TGCGCCAGCAGCGAACCGGGTTGGGAGACCCAGTACTTC. This gives the protein CASSEPGWETQYF.

This clone was found a few times. This chain links TRBV7-9 with TRBJ2-7; 7 bases line up with TRBD2. The germline V gene has CDR1 SEHNR and CDR2 FQNEAQ (reference sequence). Trimming at V came to 0 bases and at J to 9 bases, leaving 5 bases not matched to a gene. The CDR3 extends over 13 amino acids. In DNA form, the CDR3 reads TGTGCCAGCAGCTTAGCAGAGGGGAGGGTGCAGTACTTC. It yields the protein CASSLAEGRVQYF. The full variable domain, its missing parts supplied by reference TRBV7-9 and TRBJ2-7, is DTGVSQNPRHKITKRGQNVTFRCDPISEHNRLYWYRQTLGQGPEFLTYFQNEAQLEKSRLLSDRFSAERPKGSFSTLEIQRTEQGDSAMYLCASSLAEGRVQYFGPGTRLTVT.

The chain couples TRBV7-7 to TRBJ2-5; 9 bases agree with TRBD1. The germline gives CDR1 SSHAT, CDR2 FNYEAQ (reference sequence). The V gene end was trimmed by 4 bases and the J gene end by 4 bases; junction bases not matched to a gene: 4. The CDR3 is 14 residues long. The CDR3 DNA sequence: TGTGCCAGCAGCTCACGACAGGGGGGAGAGACCCAGTACTTC. It specifies CASSSRQGGETQYF.

V usage is TRBV11-2 and J usage is TRBJ2-2; 9 bases fit TRBD1. V lost 4 bases and J lost 5; bases outside the gene matches: 5. The CDR3 runs 15 residues. Germline V gene lookup returns CDR1 SGHAT and CDR2 FQNNGV. CDR3 bases: TGTGCCAGCAGCTGGGGACAGGGATGGACCGGGGAGCTGTTTTTT. It translates to CASSWGQGWTGELFF.

The rearrangement joins TRBV18 to TRBJ2-3; the match to TRBD2 covers 14 bases. Germline V gene sequence: CDR1 KGHSH, CDR2 LQKENI. CDR3 length: 17 residues. V lost 3 bases and J lost 9; bases outside the gene matches: 11. CDR3 nucleotides: TGTGCCAGCTCACCCCCTAGGACTAGCGGGGGGCCCCTCACGCAGTATTTT. It specifies CASSPPRTSGGPLTQYF.

This clone was recorded a few times. The junction departs from the called germline gene at one end, perhaps through a read error. The rearrangement joins TRBV7-9 to TRBJ2-1; tentative D call: TRBD2 (6 bases). Germline V gene sequence: CDR1 SEHNR, CDR2 FQNEAQ (reference sequence). The CDR3 is made up of 18 amino acids. CDR3 in amino acids: CSSSGGEVSAPDYNEQFF. Written as DNA, the CDR3 is TGTTCCAGCAGCGGAGGGGAGGTTAGCGCCCCGGATTACAATGAGCAGTTCTTC.

This clone was picked up a small number of times. V is TRBV4-3 and J is TRBJ2-7, with a weak D call TRBD1 (5 bases). The CDR3 has 15 residues. Germline CDR1 is LGHNA and CDR2 is YSLEER. V was clipped by 0 bases and J by 1 base, with 10 bases between them. The CDR3 sequence is CASSQEQVRSYEQYF. Here the CDR3 DNA reads TGCGCCAGCAGCCAAGAACAGGTTAGGTCCTACGAGCAGTACTTC.

J is TRBJ2-3 and V is TRBV7-2; possibly TRBD2 for D (5 bases). The V and J ends lost 4 bases and 2 bases respectively, with 16 bases between them. The CDR3 spans 16 residues. Looked up from germline, CDR1 is SGHTA and CDR2 is FQGNSA. The CDR3 DNA reads as TGTGCCAGCAGCTCCCACAGCGGCAGCTTCACAGATACGCAGTATTTT. Protein sequence: CASSSHSGSFTDTQYF.

This clone showed up just once. V and J are TRBV12-2 and TRBJ2-2; the table's D call of TRBD2 was not tested on the DNA. TRBV12-2 is a pseudogene locus. The CDR3 spans 18 residues. The CDR3, as DNA: TGTGCAAGTCGCCGCTCGGGGGGCCGCTTGATCGGCACCGGGGAGCTGTTTTTT. This gives the protein CASRRSGGRLIGTGELFF.

The chain carries TRBV6-6 and TRBJ1-1; D gene ambiguous. Germline CDR1 MNHNY, CDR2 SVGAGI (reference sequence). V gave up 1 base and J gave up 4 bases, with 10 bases separating them. This CDR3 region has 14 residues. This CDR3 reads CASSYLTRGTEAFF. In DNA form, the CDR3 reads TGTGCCAGCAGTTACTTGACGCGGGGCACTGAAGCTTTCTTT.

The V gene is TRBV2, the J gene TRBJ1-5; 7 bases align to TRBD1. CDR1 is SNHLY, CDR2 FYNNEI, per germline. The ends lost 6 bases at V and 6 bases at J; junction bases unmatched: 5. This CDR3 has 13 residues. The CDR3 DNA reads as TGTGCCAGCAGCGACAGGGTGCGTCAGCCCCAGCATTTT. It codes for CASSDRVRQPQHF.

The rearrangement joins TRBV7-6 to TRBJ1-4; possibly TRBD1 for D (5 bases). Looked up from germline, CDR1 is SGHVS and CDR2 is FNYEAQ. V was shortened by 6 bases and J by 7 bases, with 18 bases between the two germline ends. The CDR3 has 15 amino acids. CDR3 bases: TGTGCCAGCAGACCCTCCGGGGCTAGCGGTGAAAAACTGTTTTTT. Its protein is CASRPSGASGEKLFF. Looking up the rest from reference TRBV7-6 and TRBJ1-4 gives the full variable domain: GAGVSQSPRYKVTKRGQDVALRCDPISGHVSLYWYRQALGQGPEFLTYFNYEAQQDKSGLPNDRFSAERPEGSISTLTIQRTEQRDSAMYRCASRPSGASGEKLFFGSGTQLSVL.

The chain recombines TRBV6-6 with TRBJ2-1; 14 bases are a match to TRBD2. The V gene end was trimmed by 6 bases and the J gene end by 6 bases; junction bases not matched to a gene: 7. Per germline, CDR1 MNHNY and CDR2 SVGAGI (reference sequence). CDR3 length: 16 residues. The CDR3 loop is CASREVGTSGGNEQFF. In nucleotides, the CDR3 is TGTGCCAGCAGGGAGGTGGGGACTAGCGGGGGCAATGAGCAGTTCTTC.

This clone has only a few counts. The V and J genes are TRBV30 and TRBJ2-7, with D tentatively TRBD2 (6 bases). The CDR3 sequence is 13 residues long. The germline CDR1 and CDR2 sequences are GTSNPN and SVGIG (reference sequence). V lost 5 bases and J lost 11, with 22 bases in between. CDR3 nucleotide sequence: TGTGCCTGGTCCTCGGGAGACCCACCAAAGGAGTACTTC. Protein product: CAWSSGDPPKEYF.